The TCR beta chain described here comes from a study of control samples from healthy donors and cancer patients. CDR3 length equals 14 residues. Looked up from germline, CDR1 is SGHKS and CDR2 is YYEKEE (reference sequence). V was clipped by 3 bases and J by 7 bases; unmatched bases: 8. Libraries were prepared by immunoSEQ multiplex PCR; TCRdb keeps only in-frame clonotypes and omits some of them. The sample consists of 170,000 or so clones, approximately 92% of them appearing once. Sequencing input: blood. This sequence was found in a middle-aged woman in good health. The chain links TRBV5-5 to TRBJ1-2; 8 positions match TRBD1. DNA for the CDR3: TGTGCCAGCAGCTCACAGGGGGTACTGTCTGGCTACACCTTC. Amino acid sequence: CASSSQGVLSGYTF.